The present entry profiles one TCR beta chain with its context. The target antigen is unknown. This entry comes from a study of untreated major depressive disorder. TCRdb's copy holds only in-frame clones and misses some; the assay was immunoSEQ multiplex PCR. The sample shows about 19,000 clones, over 65% of them seen only once. Whole-study results and caveats: Generalizability is limited by the comparatively small study sample.

Germline V gene sequence: CDR1 SNHLY, CDR2 FYNNEI. CDR3 length: 15 amino acids. V was trimmed by 8 bases and J by 1 base, leaving 14 bases between them. This clonotype was sampled from a woman aged 30 to 39 in good health. The specimen was CD4+ T cells from PBMCs. The rearrangement uses TRBV2 and TRBJ2-2; D remains ambiguous. CDR3 sequence (DNA): TGTGCCAGCCGCGCCACATGGGGGAACACCGGGGAGCTGTTTTTT. It encodes CASRATWGNTGELFF.